Sequencing of this T cell receptor (beta chain) was carried out in a study of blood T cell repertoires in COVID-19. This CDR3 is 11 amino acids long. Between the trimmed V and J ends, which lost 6 bases and 14 bases, there was a span of 14 bases. CDR1 and CDR2 from the germline V gene are MNHEY and SMNVEV (reference sequence). Repertoires were generated with immunoSEQ multiplex PCR, while TCRdb's copy carries only in-frame clones and drops some. The repertoire includes 450,000 to 500,000 clones, approximately 85% of them detected once, and roughly 3.1% sits in the top ten. This receptor was obtained from a human donor in a cohort sampled during active COVID-19. The chain recombines TRBV27 with TRBJ2-4; possible D gene TRBD1, 6 bases. Material: peripheral blood. This chain's CDR3 is CASRFGKGEYF. CDR3 DNA: TGTGCCAGCAGGTTCGGAAAGGGGGAGTACTTC.